The 20 T cell receptor beta chains presented below share a single source sample, sequenced in a study of CD8 T cells in ankylosing spondylitis. In TCRdb, the 5' RACE reads were re-called with MiXCR into one record per CDR3 protein. The repertoire holds under 200,000 distinct CDR3 sequences, with more than 9% as singletons. Sequences were obtained from blood, either unsorted or a sorted T cell fraction (not recorded which). Source of these receptors: a male donor with ankylosing spondylitis or in good health (not recorded which).

This sequence joins TRBV7-2 and TRBJ2-7; possibly TRBD2 for D (7 bases). Per germline, CDR1 SGHTA and CDR2 FQGNSA. V dropped 5 bases and J dropped 5 bases, with 19 bases sitting between them. CDR3 length: 15 amino acids. For the CDR3, the DNA is TGTGCCAGCAGCAAGAAGGGGGGGGGCCAGCACGAGCAGTACTTC. This encodes CASSKKGGGQHEQYF.

This clonotype has just a few counts. The chain combines TRBV12-3 or TRBV12-4 with TRBJ2-5, with 9 bases matching TRBD2. The length of the CDR3 is 14 residues. Trimming removed 2 bases from V and 5 bases from J; junction bases left unmatched: 3. The DNA for the CDR3 is TGTGCCAGCAGTTTACTCGCGGGAGGGGAGACCCAGTACTTC. Amino acids: CASSLLAGGETQYF.

This clonotype occurred many times. This chain links TRBV15 with TRBJ1-4; D is unclear. Trimming pared 0 bases from V and 2 bases from J, leaving 7 bases between. The CDR3 is made up of 15 amino acids. Per the germline V gene, CDR1 is LNHNV and CDR2 is YYDKDF (reference sequence). The CDR3 sequence is CATSREKGTNEKLFF. CDR3 in DNA: TGTGCCACCAGCAGAGAAAAGGGCACTAATGAAAAACTGTTTTTT.

In this sample, this clonotype turned up a few times. J is TRBJ2-7 and V is TRBV6-2 or TRBV6-3; 7 nucleotides line up with TRBD1. The CDR3 length is 16 residues. The V gene end was trimmed by 6 bases and the J gene end by 2 bases; junction bases not matched to a gene: 13. CDR1 is MNHEY, CDR2 SVGEGT, per germline. The CDR3 sequence: CASSPFGQASTYEQYF. The DNA for the CDR3 is TGTGCCAGCAGCCCATTCGGACAGGCCTCTACCTACGAGCAGTACTTC.

At least ten counts were recorded for this clonotype. The chain couples TRBV27 to TRBJ1-4; D is possibly TRBD1 (5 bases). Germline CDR1 reads MNHEY; CDR2 reads SMNVEV (reference sequence). CDR3 size: 15 residues. Between the trimmed V and J ends, which lost 9 bases and 7 bases, there was a span of 21 bases. The CDR3 here is CASKKTRDGAEKLFF. Written as DNA, the CDR3 is TGTGCCAGTAAAAAAACCCGGGACGGAGCTGAAAAACTGTTTTTT.

The table lists this clonotype with many counts. J is TRBJ2-5 and V is TRBV15; 10 bases are shared with TRBD2. The CDR3 length is 14 residues. Per the germline V gene, CDR1 is LNHNV and CDR2 is YYDKDF (reference sequence). V dropped 5 bases and J dropped 4; count of bases not matched to a gene: 4. In nucleotides, the CDR3 is TGTGCCACCAGCGGGGGACTAGCGATAGAGACCCAGTACTTC. Translation: CATSGGLAIETQYF.

This clonotype was seen only a few times. CDR3 sequence reads: CASSLHTGQPGLAGNNEQFF. The CDR3 DNA follows: TGTGCCAGCAGCTTACACACGGGACAGCCTGGACTAGCGGGGAACAATGAGCAGTTCTTC. The V and J genes are TRBV5-4 and TRBJ2-1; 12 bases line up with TRBD2. With 2 bases clipped from V and 5 bases from J, the junction kept 17 bases outside the gene matches. This CDR3 is 20 amino acids long. Germline V CDR1 and CDR2: SGHNT, YYREEE (reference sequence).

Many counts were recorded for this clonotype. The rearrangement links TRBV20-1 to TRBJ2-2, with 13 bases aligning to TRBD2. CDR3 size: 13 residues. The germline gives CDR1 DFQATT, CDR2 SNEGSKA (reference sequence). Unmatched junction bases numbered 2, after V lost 6 bases and J lost 7 bases. Written as DNA, the CDR3 is TGCAGTGCCGGGACTAGCGGGGTCGGGGAGCTGTTTTTT. Protein product: CSAGTSGVGELFF.

This clonotype was picked up many times. The chain carries TRBV5-5 and TRBJ2-7; the D is unclear. Per germline, CDR1 SGHKS and CDR2 YYEKEE (reference sequence). The length of the CDR3 is 14 residues. V was pared by 2 bases and J by 5 bases, with 14 bases between. In DNA, the CDR3 is TGTGCCAGCAGCTTCTACTCTGACAACCACGAGCAGTACTTC. Its protein is CASSFYSDNHEQYF.

About this clonotype: It may be a read error: a sequence one base away is much more abundant. The CDR3 spells CASSSAGDGMNTQYF. Written as DNA, the CDR3 is TGCGCCAGCAGCTCAGCGGGAGACGGAATGAATACGCAGTATTTT. The chain uses TRBV5-1 and TRBJ2-3; 8 nucleotides agree with TRBD2. Unmatched junction bases numbered 10, after V lost 3 bases and J lost 7 bases. The CDR3 has 15 amino acids. Germline V CDR1 and CDR2: SGHRS, YFSETQ. The entire variable domain, with the rest obtained from reference TRBV5-1 and TRBJ2-3, is as follows: KAGVTQTPRYLIKTRGQQVTLSCSPISGHRSVSWYQQTPGQGLQFLFEYFSETQRNKGNFPGRFSGRQFSNSRSEMNVSTLELGDSALYLCASSSAGDGMNTQYFGPGTRLTVL.

J is TRBJ2-1 and V is TRBV6-1, with a weak D call TRBD2 (6 bases). This CDR3 has 14 residues. The V end lost 5 bases, the J end lost 4 bases, and 12 bases lay between the germline ends. CDR1 MNHNS and CDR2 SASEGT come from the germline V gene. This CDR3 is CASSPPGTYNEQFF. For the CDR3, the DNA is TGTGCCAGCAGTCCTCCTGGGACTTACAATGAGCAGTTCTTC.

This clonotype was observed many times. The chain carries TRBV28 and TRBJ1-5, with D perhaps matching TRBD1 (6 bases). Looked up from germline, CDR1 is MDHEN and CDR2 is SYDVKM. The CDR3 spans 16 residues. Between the trimmed V and J ends, which lost 2 bases and 2 bases, there was a span of 13 bases. The CDR3 loop reads CASSLMGARGNQPQHF. CDR3 DNA: TGTGCCAGCAGTTTAATGGGGGCACGTGGCAATCAGCCCCAGCATTTT.

The chain uses TRBV10-3 and TRBJ1-1, with D maybe TRBD1 (5 bases). V lost 7 bases, J lost 3 bases, and 12 bases lay in between. Germline V CDR1 and CDR2: ENHRY, SYGVKD. CDR3 length equals 13 residues. CDR3 sequence reads: CAINRDGYTEAFF. In nucleotides, the CDR3 is TGTGCCATCAATAGGGACGGTTACACTGAAGCTTTCTTT.

The chain combines TRBV27 with TRBJ2-7; 15 bases are shared with TRBD2. V lost 2 bases, J lost 6 bases, and 11 bases stayed unmatched. This CDR3 comprises 18 residues. Germline V gene data show CDR1 as MNHEY and CDR2 as SMNVEV (reference sequence). CDR3: CASSLAGLAGGLPSEQYF. CDR3 DNA sequence: TGTGCCAGCAGTTTAGCGGGACTAGCGGGAGGACTGCCCTCCGAGCAGTACTTC.

This clonotype was seen at least ten times. V and J are TRBV24-1 and TRBJ1-2; 10 bases fit TRBD1. V lost 5 bases to trimming and J lost 3 bases; unmatched junction nucleotides: 5. This CDR3 spans 15 amino acids. The germline V gene has CDR1 KGHDR and CDR2 SFDVKD. The CDR3 coding sequence is TGTGCCACCAGTGGCACTGACAGGGGGCACTATGGCTACACCTTC. Translation: CATSGTDRGHYGYTF.

This clonotype was observed at least ten times. The rearrangement joins TRBV2 to TRBJ2-1, with 9 positions matching TRBD2. The V and J ends lost 3 bases and 7 bases, in that order; junction bases with no gene match: 10. Germline loops: CDR1 SNHLY, CDR2 FYNNEI. The CDR3 contains 16 residues. The CDR3 nucleotides read TGTGCCAGCAGTGACACTAGCGGGCCCCGATCTAATGAGCAGTTCTTC. It codes for CASSDTSGPRSNEQFF.

In this sample, this clonotype turned up many times. The chain's CDR3 is CSAGRRLARETQYF. CDR3 bases: TGCAGTGCTGGAAGAAGACTAGCAAGGGAGACCCAGTACTTC. The chain combines TRBV20-1 with TRBJ2-5; TRBD2 agrees at 7 bases. CDR1 is DFQATT, CDR2 SNEGSKA, per germline (reference sequence). After removal of 5 bases from V and 5 bases from J, the junction contained 11 bases not matched to a gene. The CDR3 sequence is 14 residues long.

This clonotype was seen repeatedly, ten times or more. This chain joins TRBV6-5 and TRBJ2-2; D is perhaps TRBD1 (6 bases). Trimming removed 4 bases from V and 5 bases from J, with 17 bases in between. CDR1 and CDR2 (germline): MNHEY, SVGAGI. The CDR3 runs to 16 residues. The DNA of the CDR3 is TGTGCCAGCAGTTCGGTACGGCAGGGGAAGACCGGGGAGCTGTTTTTT. Protein product: CASSSVRQGKTGELFF.

This chain links TRBV6-1 with TRBJ1-1; D unresolved. Germline assignment: CDR1 MNHNS and CDR2 SASEGT. This CDR3 spans 15 amino acids. Trimming left V 6 bases short and J 3 bases short, with 17 bases between. CDR3 sequence reads: CASSFGRTVDTEAFF. Here the CDR3 DNA reads TGTGCCAGCAGCTTTGGGCGGACGGTCGACACTGAAGCTTTCTTT.

V and J are TRBV2 and TRBJ1-5, with D perhaps matching TRBD1 (6 bases). The CDR3 spans 13 residues. Germline V gene lookup returns CDR1 SNHLY and CDR2 FYNNEI. Trimming shortened V by 10 bases and J by 9 bases, and 19 bases separated the two germline ends. The CDR3 region has the DNA TGTGCCACGCGGGACAACGGTGAAGGGCCCCAGCATTTT. Its protein product is CATRDNGEGPQHF.